This T cell receptor beta chain was sequenced in a study of neurological immune-mediated disorders. Regarding the study as a whole: Healthy controls had more TCR clonal expansion than multiple sclerosis, which showed the least, whereas HTLV-1-associated myelopathy showed the most. There were no CDR3 amino acid sequences shared by expanded clones across subjects, a result suggesting private repertoires in all groups.

Indicated time point: longitudinal time-point 3. It was from 2 million PBMCs stored at -80 C that the unsorted libraries were obtained. TCRdb re-derived calls from the 5' RACE reads in MiXCR, one entry per CDR3 protein. This sample has about 45,000 distinct CDR3 sequences, with approximately 12% found just once. This clonotype was observed many times. Antigen unknown. In germline, CDR1 is LGHNT, CDR2 FRNRAP. Trimming cost V 1 base and J 7 bases, with 13 bases left between them. CDR3 length: 15 residues. This sequence was found in a man aged 30 to 45 in good health. The chain couples TRBV12-5 to TRBJ2-2, with D perhaps TRBD1 (5 bases). Specimen: PBMCs. The CDR3 loop reads CASGLGLQGIGELFF. Here the CDR3 DNA reads TGTGCTAGTGGTTTGGGACTTCAGGGTATCGGGGAGCTGTTTTTT.